This paragraph reports one T cell receptor beta chain. Its matching antigen is unknown. The CDR3 runs 17 residues. CDR1 is SGDLS and CDR2 is YYNGEE in the germline V gene. V was pared by 3 bases and J by 1 base, with 16 bases between. These data belong to a study of cytomegalovirus exposure and HLA in healthy donors. Whole-study findings and limits: Sequencing depth across donors, presence/absence analyses assumed, was roughly uniform. CMV serostatus was the sole immune exposure data available. It was reported that TCR beta sequences correctly inferred the HLA-A and HLA-B alleles for most subjects. The number of N-insertions in an Asian-associated ancestry cluster was reportedly below the roughly 670-donor mean in a later analysis.

Amplification used 60 Vbeta primers and 13 Jbeta primers. Method: immunoSEQ multiplex PCR; TCRdb's copy keeps in-frame clones and lacks some. The data show some 120,000 clones, around 84% seen once. The sequence was collected from a woman between 35 and 50 years old in good health and CMV-seronegative. The rearrangement uses TRBV9 and TRBJ2-2; D might be TRBD1 (5 bases). Sequenced material: PBMCs. The CDR3 loop is CASSAPRQRMNTGELFF. CDR3 in DNA: TGTGCCAGCAGCGCTCCCCGACAGAGGATGAACACCGGGGAGCTGTTTTTT. The full variable domain, in which reference TRBV9 and TRBJ2-2 provide the parts outside the CDR3, is DSGVTQTPKHLITATGQRVTLRCSPRSGDLSVYWYQQSLDQGLQFLIQYYNGEERAKGNILERFSAQQFPDLHSELNLSSLELGDSALYFCASSAPRQRMNTGELFFGEGSRLTVL.